Following are 17 T cell receptor beta chains from one sample sequenced in a study of shared clonotypes between healthy human individuals. Sequencing used immunoSEQ multiplex PCR; TCRdb keeps in-frame clones, though not all of them. Of 2 million to 3 million clones in the sample, over 85% were seen once. The sample consisted of naive CD4+ T cells from PBMCs. The subset: CD45RA+ positively selected. The receptors were gathered from a man in his late teens or twenties in good health. Some clones in this sample may be carry-over from other donors' samples.

The genes are TRBV11-2 and TRBJ1-2, with a possible D match to TRBD1 (6 bases). Germline-derived CDR1 and CDR2 are SGHAT and FQNNGV. This CDR3 comprises 15 residues. The ends were cut back, 5 bases at V and 8 bases at J, with 21 bases in the middle. CDR3 loop: CASSHVLDRLGGYTF. The CDR3 DNA is TGTGCCAGCAGCCACGTCCTGGACAGACTCGGGGGCTACACCTTC. Full variable domain (outside the CDR3, taken from reference TRBV11-2 and TRBJ1-2): EAGVAQSPRYKIIEKRQSVAFWCNPISGHATLYWYQQILGQGPKLLIQFQNNGVVDDSQLPKDRFSAERLKGVDSTLKIQPAKLEDSAVYLCASSHVLDRLGGYTFGSGTRLTVV.

The chain combines TRBV4-3 with TRBJ2-1, with D perhaps matching TRBD1 or TRBD2 (6 bases each). Germline assignment: CDR1 LGHNA and CDR2 YSLEER. The V gene lost 0 bases and the J gene lost 8 bases, with 20 bases spanning the gap. The CDR3 consists of 17 residues. This chain's CDR3 is CASSQDIGTRRGDEQFF. CDR3 bases: TGCGCCAGCAGCCAAGATATTGGGACAAGGCGGGGAGATGAGCAGTTCTTC.

This clone was seen a single time. The V and J genes are TRBV9 and TRBJ2-1; 13 positions match TRBD2. The germline CDR1 and CDR2 sequences are SGDLS and YYNGEE. J was trimmed by 8 bases and V by 3 bases; bases with no gene match: 5. The CDR3 contains 15 residues. The CDR3 spells CASSAGLAGRDEQFF. CDR3 nucleotide sequence: TGTGCCAGCAGCGCGGGACTAGCGGGAAGGGATGAGCAGTTCTTC.

The J gene is TRBJ2-1, the V gene TRBV19; 7 positions match TRBD1. The CDR3 spans 13 residues. Germline V CDR1 and CDR2: LNHDA, SQIVND (reference sequence). The ends lost 2 bases at V and 8 bases at J; junction bases unmatched: 3. In DNA, the CDR3 is TGTGCCAGTAGTATAAGTCAGGGGGATGAGCAGTTCTTC. Translated, it gives CASSISQGDEQFF.

The chain links TRBV5-8 to TRBJ2-7; 8 bases are shared with TRBD1. Per the germline V gene, CDR1 is SGHTS and CDR2 is YDEGEE. The CDR3 length is 17 residues. With V trimmed by 2 bases and J by 3 bases, 13 bases remained unmatched. The CDR3 DNA is TGTGCCAGCAGCTTTTGGTCCGCGACAGGGGTGGGCTACGAGCAGTACTTC. Translation: CASSFWSATGVGYEQYF.

J is TRBJ1-5 and V is TRBV7-2; a possible D gene is TRBD1 (6 bases). Trimming pared 5 bases from V and 3 bases from J, leaving 14 bases between. Looked up from germline, CDR1 is SGHTA and CDR2 is FQGNSA. This CDR3 is built from 15 residues. As DNA, the CDR3 is TGTGCCAGCAGCGCCGAACAGGGACCCAATCAGCCCCAGCATTTT. This codes for CASSAEQGPNQPQHF.

This chain uses TRBV4-1 with TRBJ1-2, with D tentatively TRBD1 (6 bases). Trimming pared 1 base from V and 5 bases from J, leaving 17 bases between. CDR1 MGHRA and CDR2 YSYEKL come from the germline V gene. The CDR3 extends over 16 amino acids. The CDR3 nucleotides read TGCGCCAGCAGCCAAGGACCCGCAGGGGCAGGGTATGGCTACACCTTC. Its protein is CASSQGPAGAGYGYTF.

The chain joins TRBV19 to TRBJ1-2; TRBD1 matches at 12 bases. Germline V gene data show CDR1 as LNHDA and CDR2 as SQIVND (reference sequence). With 7 bases clipped from V and 5 bases from J, the junction kept 5 bases outside the gene matches. CDR3 length equals 14 residues. The CDR3 protein is CASTMGQGAYGYTF. CDR3 nucleotide sequence: TGTGCCAGTACCATGGGACAGGGGGCATATGGCTACACCTTC.

The chain links TRBV7-8 to TRBJ1-2; tentatively, D is TRBD1 (5 bases). CDR3 length: 13 residues. Germline CDR1 SGHVS, CDR2 FQNEAQ. V lost 5 bases and J 7 bases, leaving 14 bases between the germline ends. CDR3: CASSRIGGFGYTF. The CDR3 coding sequence is TGTGCCAGCAGCCGAATTGGGGGGTTTGGCTACACCTTC.

The chain is built from TRBV9 and TRBJ2-1; TRBD2 matches at 11 bases. With V trimmed by 6 bases and J by 5 bases, 1 base remained unmatched. Germline V gene sequence: CDR1 SGDLS, CDR2 YYNGEE. CDR3 size: 13 residues. The CDR3 DNA sequence: TGTGCCAGCAAGACTAGCGGGAACAATGAGCAGTTCTTC. Translated, it gives CASKTSGNNEQFF.

This chain links TRBV11-2 with TRBJ2-2; perhaps TRBD2 as D (5 bases). This CDR3 region has 16 residues. Trimming removed 1 base at V and 7 bases at J, with 16 bases between. Germline-derived CDR1 and CDR2 are SGHAT and FQNNGV. In DNA, the CDR3 is TGTGCCAGCAGCTTAGTAAGGAAGGATCGGGGCGGGGAGCTGTTTTTT. Translation gives CASSLVRKDRGGELFF.

With respect to this clone: Distinct nucleotide sequences in the sample also encode this CDR3. J is TRBJ2-5 and V is TRBV15; D is ambiguous. Trimming stripped 0 bases from V and 5 bases from J, with 7 bases between. Germline CDR1 and CDR2: LNHNV and YYDKDF (reference sequence). This CDR3 is built from 13 residues. The CDR3 reads CATSRDLGETQYF. For the CDR3, the DNA is TGTGCCACCAGCAGAGATTTGGGGGAGACCCAGTACTTC.

The chain recombines TRBV5-4 with TRBJ2-1; 8 bases align to TRBD1. Losses at the gene ends were 2 bases for V and 9 bases for J; bases not matched to a gene: 13. This CDR3 region has 16 residues. CDR1 and CDR2 (germline): SGHNT, YYREEE (reference sequence). The CDR3 region has the DNA TGTGCCAGCAGCTTACCCCGACAGGGGATCTCAAGTGAGCAGTTCTTC. This codes for CASSLPRQGISSEQFF.

CDR3 residues: CSVESGTAYGYTF. CDR3 sequence (DNA): TGCAGCGTTGAATCCGGGACAGCCTATGGCTACACCTTC. The chain combines TRBV29-1 with TRBJ1-2, with 7 bases fitting TRBD1. The CDR3 extends over 13 amino acids. The ends lost 2 bases at V and 4 bases at J; junction bases unmatched: 4. Per the germline V gene, CDR1 is SQVTM and CDR2 is ANQGSEA.

This chain joins TRBV28 and TRBJ1-2, with D uncertain. The V end was cut by 3 bases, the J end by 6 bases, with 17 bases between. CDR1 and CDR2 from the germline V gene are MDHEN and SYDVKM. CDR3 size: 15 residues. In DNA form, the CDR3 reads TGTGCCAGCAGTTTTGGGCCACTAATGGGGAATGGCTACACCTTC. This sequence encodes CASSFGPLMGNGYTF.

Comments on this clone: The sample has other DNA sequences that encode this CDR3 too. The chain employs TRBV5-5 and TRBJ2-3; D is unclear. Trimming stripped 0 bases from V and 2 bases from J, with 7 bases between. CDR1 and CDR2 from the germline V gene are SGHKS and YYEKEE (reference sequence). This CDR3 has 14 residues. The CDR3 nucleotides read TGTGCCAGCAGCTTGGCCGTGTCCACAGATACGCAGTATTTT. This translates into CASSLAVSTDTQYF.

The chain couples TRBV6-5 to TRBJ2-3; a possible D gene is TRBD1 (5 bases). The ends were cut back, 2 bases at V and 5 bases at J, with 11 bases in the middle. From germline, CDR1 is MNHEY and CDR2 SVGAGI. This CDR3 is 14 amino acids long. The CDR3 DNA follows: TGTGCCAGCAGTTACGGCGCGCAGGGAGATACGCAGTATTTT. This encodes CASSYGAQGDTQYF.